This passage covers 25 T cell receptor beta chains from one sample sequenced in a study of blood T cell repertoires in COVID-19. Data came from immunoSEQ multiplex PCR; TCRdb stores just in-frame clones and leaves some out. The sample holds 250,000 to 300,000 clones, around 80% seen once. The sequenced sample consisted of PBMCs or T cells enriched from blood (not recorded which). Receptors originate from a man aged 40-50 years who had been exposed to COVID-19.

V gene TRBV5-1 combines with J gene TRBJ2-1, with D perhaps matching TRBD2 (6 bases). The V end was cut by 4 bases, the J end by 1 base, with 12 bases between. The length of the CDR3 is 15 residues. CDR1 SGHRS and CDR2 YFSETQ come from the germline V gene. This chain's CDR3 is CASSAQTSSYNEQFF. The CDR3 nucleotides are TGCGCCAGCAGCGCCCAGACTAGTTCCTACAATGAGCAGTTCTTC. Variable domain in full (rest from reference TRBV5-1 and TRBJ2-1): KAGVTQTPRYLIKTRGQQVTLSCSPISGHRSVSWYQQTPGQGLQFLFEYFSETQRNKGNFPGRFSGRQFSNSRSEMNVSTLELGDSALYLCASSAQTSSYNEQFFGPGTRLTVL.

V gene TRBV19 combines with J gene TRBJ2-7; a weak D match, TRBD2 (5 bases). The V end lost 6 bases, the J end lost 2 bases, and 17 bases lay between the germline ends. The CDR3 contains 15 residues. Germline lookup yields CDR1 LNHDA and CDR2 SQIVND (reference sequence). DNA for the CDR3: TGTGCCAGTAGGGGCCGGGGTTCGGCGGCCTACGAGCAGTACTTC. Residues: CASRGRGSAAYEQYF.

The chain employs TRBV30 and TRBJ2-1; 7 nucleotides align to TRBD2. In germline, CDR1 is GTSNPN, CDR2 SVGIG (reference sequence). This CDR3 comprises 13 residues. Trimming cost V 4 bases and J 6 bases; bases outside gene matches: 6. The CDR3: CAWTRDYFNEQFF. Written as DNA, the CDR3 is TGTGCCTGGACCCGGGACTACTTCAATGAGCAGTTCTTC.

This clone has at least ten counts. CDR3 coding DNA: TGTGCCAGCCGGGAGTTAAACTATGGCTACACCTTC. This encodes CASRELNYGYTF. The chain couples TRBV2 to TRBJ1-2; no clear D gene. With 8 bases removed from V and 2 bases from J, the gap between germline ends came to 9 bases. The CDR3 runs 12 residues. Germline V gene data show CDR1 as SNHLY and CDR2 as FYNNEI.

The genes are TRBV19 and TRBJ2-3, with 10 bases fitting TRBD2. The germline V gene has CDR1 LNHDA and CDR2 SQIVND (reference sequence). The CDR3 runs 15 residues. After removal of 4 bases from V and 9 bases from J, the junction contained 10 bases not matched to a gene. The CDR3 DNA reads TGTGCCAGTAGTAAAATAGCGGGAGGCGGAGAGACGCAGTATTTT. The encoded protein is CASSKIAGGGETQYF.

The V and J genes are TRBV6-2 or TRBV6-3 and TRBJ1-1; D ambiguous. CDR1 MNHEY and CDR2 SVGEGT come from the germline V gene. Trimming cost V 3 bases and J 7 bases, with 15 bases left between them. This CDR3 has 14 amino acids. The CDR3 reads CASSYIGEWIEAFF. Here the CDR3 DNA reads TGTGCCAGCAGTTATATAGGAGAATGGATTGAAGCTTTCTTT.

The J gene is TRBJ2-1, the V gene TRBV12-3 or TRBV12-4, with D unclear. The CDR3 runs 11 residues. V was clipped by 6 bases and J by 7 bases, with 7 bases between them. The CDR3 sequence: CASSRGNEQFF. CDR3 DNA: TGTGCCAGCAGCCGAGGTAATGAGCAGTTCTTC.

DNA of the CDR3: TGTGCCAGCAGTGATCCCCTGACAGCTAACTATGGCTACACCTTC. This translates into CASSDPLTANYGYTF. The chain uses TRBV6-1 and TRBJ1-2; possibly TRBD1 for D (5 bases). In germline, CDR1 is MNHNS, CDR2 SASEGT. The V end was cut by 3 bases, the J end by 0 bases, with 11 bases between. The CDR3 runs to 15 residues.

V and J are TRBV5-1 and TRBJ2-3, with TRBD2 identical over 10 bases. Trimming at V came to 3 bases and at J to 1 base, leaving 5 bases not matched to a gene. The CDR3 sequence is 16 residues long. Germline V CDR1 and CDR2: SGHRS, YFSETQ. CDR3 DNA: TGCGCCAGCAGCTCTGGGACTAGCGCTGGCACAGATACGCAGTATTTT. It translates to CASSSGTSAGTDTQYF.

The chain recombines TRBV7-3 with TRBJ1-1, with D hard to call. The germline V gene encodes CDR1 SGHTA and CDR2 FQGTGA. V dropped 3 bases and J dropped 1 base, with 9 bases sitting between them. The CDR3 covers 14 residues. CDR3 sequence reads: CASSFSKENTEAFF. The DNA of the CDR3 is TGTGCCAGCAGCTTTTCTAAAGAGAACACTGAAGCTTTCTTT.

The chain couples TRBV11-3 to TRBJ2-7; 8 nucleotides match TRBD2. The length of the CDR3 is 14 residues. Per germline, CDR1 SGHNT and CDR2 YENEEA. Trimming took 5 bases from V and 12 from J; bases not matched to a gene: 15. In DNA form, the CDR3 reads TGTGCCAGCAGCAAGACTAGCGACGGCCCCTGGGCGTACTTC. Amino acid sequence: CASSKTSDGPWAYF. The full variable domain, completed using reference TRBV11-3 and TRBJ2-7, is EAGVVQSPRYKIIEKKQPVAFWCNPISGHNTLYWYLQNLGQGPELLIRYENEEAVDDSQLPKDRFSAERLKGVDSTLKIQPAELGDSAVYLCASSKTSDGPWAYFGPGTRLTVT.

The J gene is TRBJ1-2, the V gene TRBV5-4; 7 bases agree with TRBD1. Germline V gene lookup returns CDR1 SGHNT and CDR2 YYREEE (reference sequence). The CDR3 sequence is 13 residues long. V lost 4 bases and J lost 4; bases outside the gene matches: 4. This chain's CDR3 is CASSVGQVYGYTF. CDR3 sequence (DNA): TGTGCCAGCAGCGTAGGACAGGTCTATGGCTACACCTTC.

This chain joins TRBV25-1 and TRBJ1-1, with TRBD1 matching 8 bases. The germline V gene has CDR1 MGHDK and CDR2 SYGVNS. This CDR3 has 13 amino acids. V lost 8 bases to trimming and J lost 5 bases; unmatched junction nucleotides: 7. The CDR3 here is CASADRVRTEAFF. The CDR3 DNA reads as TGTGCCAGCGCGGACAGGGTTCGGACTGAAGCTTTCTTT.

The V gene is TRBV11-2, the J gene TRBJ2-7; 7 bases fit TRBD2. CDR1 and CDR2 (germline): SGHAT, FQNNGV. V was clipped by 5 bases and J by 1 base; unmatched bases: 11. This CDR3 has 16 amino acids. The chain's CDR3 is CASSLPKGGGSYEQYF. The CDR3 DNA reads as TGTGCCAGCAGCCTCCCAAAGGGCGGGGGATCCTACGAGCAGTACTTC.

The chain has TRBV4-1 and TRBJ1-2, with 7 bases that match TRBD1. CDR3 size: 17 residues. CDR1 is MGHRA, CDR2 YSYEKL, per germline. Trimming removed 0 bases from V and 1 base from J; junction bases left unmatched: 8. The CDR3 region is CASSQDPDREINYGYTF. CDR3 nucleotide sequence: TGCGCCAGCAGCCAAGATCCCGACAGGGAAATTAACTATGGCTACACCTTC.

This chain uses TRBV27 with TRBJ1-1; no definite D call. Trimming took 5 bases from V and 0 from J, leaving 10 bases between them. Germline V CDR1 and CDR2: MNHEY, SMNVEV (reference sequence). This CDR3 spans 14 amino acids. The CDR3 coding sequence is TGTGCCAGCAGTCGGGAAGGTTTGAACACTGAAGCTTTCTTT. Translating it yields CASSREGLNTEAFF.

The chain employs TRBV5-1 and TRBJ1-1; D perhaps matches TRBD1 (5 bases). The CDR3 runs to 15 residues. Trimming cost V 3 bases and J 1 base, with 13 bases left between them. Germline V gene data show CDR1 as SGHRS and CDR2 as YFSETQ. CDR3 amino acids: CASSSGGRQNTEAFF. CDR3 sequence (DNA): TGCGCCAGCAGCTCGGGGGGACGGCAGAACACTGAAGCTTTCTTT.

This clone appeared once. The V gene is TRBV9, the J gene TRBJ2-7; a weak D match, TRBD1 (5 bases). V was cut by 0 bases and J by 2 bases, with 12 bases left in between. This CDR3 is 15 amino acids long. Germline assignment: CDR1 SGDLS and CDR2 YYNGEE. This CDR3 is CASSVDPGMTYEQYF. For the CDR3, the DNA is TGTGCCAGCAGCGTAGATCCAGGGATGACCTACGAGCAGTACTTC.

This chain uses TRBV10-1 with TRBJ1-1, with D possibly being TRBD1 (5 bases). The V and J ends lost 6 bases and 3 bases respectively, with 11 bases between them. The CDR3 runs to 13 residues. Germline V gives CDR1 WNHNN, CDR2 SYGVQD (reference sequence). The CDR3 is CASSREEDTEAFF. The CDR3 DNA reads TGCGCCAGCAGCAGGGAGGAGGACACTGAAGCTTTCTTT.

In DNA form, the CDR3 reads TGTGCCAGTACCCCCTCCGGAGGGCGTCCCGGTTCACCCCTCCACTTT. This sequence encodes CASTPSGGRPGSPLHF. The chain links TRBV19 to TRBJ1-6; D ambiguous. Germline V CDR1 and CDR2: LNHDA, SQIVND (reference sequence). The V end lost 7 bases, the J end lost 9 bases, and 22 bases lay between the germline ends. This CDR3 comprises 16 residues.

The V call is TRBV6-2 or TRBV6-3, the J call TRBJ1-5; no clear D gene. The V gene's germline CDR1 is MNHEY and CDR2 SVGEGT. Trimming pared 5 bases from V and 11 bases from J, leaving 13 bases between. There are 12 residues in the CDR3. The CDR3 sequence is CASSKTERAQHF. CDR3 nucleotide sequence: TGTGCCAGCAGTAAAACTGAGAGGGCCCAGCATTTT.

The V call is TRBV10-3, the J call TRBJ2-5, with 7 bases fitting TRBD1. The CDR3 covers 12 residues. Germline assignment: CDR1 ENHRY and CDR2 SYGVKD. Unmatched junction bases numbered 7, after V lost 8 bases and J lost 7 bases. The CDR3 nucleotides read TGTGCCATCGGGGACAGCAAGGGGACCCAGTACTTC. Translation gives CAIGDSKGTQYF.

The DNA of the CDR3 is TGTGCCAGCTCACCACCGCGAACAGGGCAATACAGCGAAAAACTGTTTTTT. The encoded protein is CASSPPRTGQYSEKLFF. The chain has TRBV18 and TRBJ1-4; TRBD1 might be the D (6 bases). The CDR3 has 17 residues. Germline V gives CDR1 KGHSH, CDR2 LQKENI. V lost 0 bases, J lost 8 bases, and 19 bases lay in between.

The V gene is TRBV5-6, the J gene TRBJ2-7; no reliable D call. The CDR3 is 14 amino acids. The germline V gene has CDR1 SGHDT and CDR2 YYEEEE. Trimming shortened V by 4 bases and J by 1 base, and 12 bases separated the two germline ends. CDR3 sequence reads: CASSTPGGSYEQYF. For the CDR3, the DNA is TGTGCCAGCAGCACCCCCGGCGGTTCCTACGAGCAGTACTTC.

This clone was seen only once. This chain connects TRBV12-5 to TRBJ2-7, with TRBD2 matching over 7 bases. The germline V gene has CDR1 LGHNT and CDR2 FRNRAP. The CDR3 sequence is 13 residues long. The J segment lost 9 bases and the V segment lost 2 bases, leaving 7 bases of the junction unmatched. The CDR3 coding sequence is TGTGCTAGTGGTTTGATCGGGAGGCCGGGGCAGTACTTC. This encodes CASGLIGRPGQYF.